The 13 T cell receptor beta chains listed next were all sequenced from one sample in a study of blood T cells in healthy people across ages. It was with a sample-barcoded 5' primer and a J-beta primer mix that a second PCR of roughly 6 to 12 cycles was run. A single record per CDR3 protein comes from TCRdb applying MiXCR to the 5' RACE reads. This sample has around 870,000 distinct CDR3 sequences, with around 30% found just once. The sample was blood. The origin of the receptors is a woman older than 75 in good health.

This clonotype was counted at least ten times. The chain links TRBV7-2 to TRBJ2-3; D is possibly TRBD2 (5 bases). The germline V and J ends were trimmed by 3 bases and 1 base, with 11 bases remaining between them. The V gene's germline CDR1 is SGHTA and CDR2 FQGNSA. The CDR3 is made up of 15 amino acids. The CDR3 DNA reads TGTGCCAGCAGCTTGACGGGAATCCGCACAGATACGCAGTATTTT. Its translation: CASSLTGIRTDTQYF.

This clonotype appeared a few times. A read error may explain this, as a much larger clone is one base away. This chain links TRBV5-1 with TRBJ2-3; D might be TRBD1 or TRBD2, each matching 5 bases. Germline loops: CDR1 SGHRS, CDR2 YFSETQ. The CDR3 sequence is 18 residues long. CDR3 loop: CASKYWSNTGRNTDAQYF. The CDR3 nucleotides read TGCGCCAGCAAATATTGGTCCAACACGGGACGGAACACAGATGCGCAGTATTTT.

Turning to this clonotype: One end of the junction does not line up with germline, which may come from a read error. The rearrangement links TRBV6-6 to TRBJ1-5; D not certain. CDR1 and CDR2 (germline): MNHNY, SVGAGI (reference sequence). CDR3 size: 15 residues. In DNA form, the CDR3 reads TGTGCTAGCAATGGTGGCCAGACTAGCAATCAGCCCCAGCATTTT. It translates to CASNGGQTSNQPQHF.

CDR3 loop: CASSLMTGRDGYTF. In DNA, the CDR3 is TGCGCCAGCAGCTTAATGACAGGCCGGGATGGCTACACCTTC. The chain links TRBV5-1 to TRBJ1-2; D may be TRBD1 (6 bases). Germline-derived CDR1 and CDR2 are SGHRS and YFSETQ. CDR3 length: 14 residues. V was trimmed by 2 bases and J by 6 bases, leaving 14 bases between them. The variable domain in full, completed from reference TRBV5-1 and TRBJ1-2, reads KAGVTQTPRYLIKTRGQQVTLSCSPISGHRSVSWYQQTPGQGLQFLFEYFSETQRNKGNFPGRFSGRQFSNSRSEMNVSTLELGDSALYLCASSLMTGRDGYTFGSGTRLTVV.

This clonotype was seen repeatedly, ten times or more. This chain links TRBV4-3 with TRBJ2-7, with TRBD1 matching 8 bases. This CDR3 comprises 16 residues. Unmatched junction bases numbered 5, after V lost 1 base and J lost 0 bases. The germline V gene has CDR1 LGHNA and CDR2 YSLEER. The CDR3 here is CASSQGTGRSSYEQYF. CDR3 coding DNA: TGCGCCAGCAGCCAAGGGACAGGGAGGAGCTCCTACGAGCAGTACTTC.

This clonotype was counted only a few times. V usage is TRBV4-3 and J usage is TRBJ1-1, with 7 bases fitting TRBD1. This CDR3 is 15 amino acids long. The germline V gene has CDR1 LGHNA and CDR2 YSLEER. V dropped 0 bases and J dropped 10; count of bases not matched to a gene: 11. CDR3 amino acids: CASSQDAWGQSGAFF. CDR3 nucleotides: TGCGCCAGCAGCCAAGATGCATGGGGACAGTCGGGAGCTTTCTTT.

The chain has TRBV4-1 and TRBJ1-5; possibly TRBD1 for D (5 bases). Germline V gives CDR1 MGHRA, CDR2 YSYEKL. The CDR3 sequence is 16 residues long. Between the trimmed V and J ends, which lost 0 bases and 1 base, there was a span of 10 bases. The CDR3 sequence is CASSQERRGSNQPQHF. CDR3 bases: TGCGCCAGCAGCCAAGAGCGACGGGGCAGCAATCAGCCCCAGCATTTT.

This sequence joins TRBV13 and TRBJ2-5; D remains unclear. The J call may be wrong; the DNA end is better matched by TRBJ2-7. CDR3 length equals 13 residues. From germline, CDR1 is PRHDT and CDR2 FYEKMQ (reference sequence). CDR3 coding DNA: TGTGCCATCTCAGTTTCGTCTGTGGGCGAGCAGTACTTC. It encodes CAISVSSVGEQYF.

This clonotype was seen many times. The chain employs TRBV6-1 and TRBJ2-3; tentatively, D is TRBD2 (6 bases). V lost 8 bases to trimming and J lost 3 bases, with 21 bases between them. This CDR3 comprises 16 residues. Germline assignment: CDR1 MNHNS and CDR2 SASEGT. CDR3 nucleotide sequence: TGTGCCAGCCCTGGCCTTGGGGGGATCCAGACAGATACGCAGTATTTT. Protein product: CASPGLGGIQTDTQYF.

This clonotype was found many times. V usage is TRBV11-2 and J usage is TRBJ2-7; TRBD2 is a possible D gene (5 bases). In germline, CDR1 is SGHAT, CDR2 FQNNGV. Trimming left V 2 bases short and J 6 bases short, with 8 bases between. The CDR3 extends over 12 amino acids. The DNA of the CDR3 is TGTGCCAGCAGCTTAAGAGGGATCGAGCAGTACTTC. Residues: CASSLRGIEQYF.

In its sample, this clonotype was seen many times. J is TRBJ2-7 and V is TRBV5-1; D is ambiguous. The ends were cut back, 0 bases at V and 7 bases at J, with 17 bases in the middle. CDR1 is SGHRS, CDR2 YFSETQ, per germline. The CDR3 runs 15 residues. CDR3 sequence (DNA): TGCGCCAGCAGCTTGGCCTCGGCAACAACCCGGGAGCAGTACTTC. It encodes CASSLASATTREQYF.

A few counts support this clonotype. The chain is built from TRBV6-5 and TRBJ2-2, with D perhaps TRBD2 (6 bases). The V gene lost 6 bases and the J gene lost 4 bases, with 9 bases spanning the gap. The CDR3 consists of 13 residues. Looked up from germline, CDR1 is MNHEY and CDR2 is SVGAGI. The CDR3 is CASRGLSTGELFF. The CDR3 nucleotides read TGTGCCAGCAGGGGACTTTCCACCGGGGAGCTGTTTTTT.

Many counts were recorded for this clonotype. The gene calls are TRBV3-1 and TRBJ2-7, with TRBD2 matching over 11 bases. Trimming removed 4 bases from V and 2 bases from J; junction bases left unmatched: 4. The germline CDR1 and CDR2 sequences are LGHDT and YNNKEL (reference sequence). The CDR3 contains 15 residues. CDR3 nucleotides: TGTGCCAGCAGCCTCGGGACTAGCGGACCCTACGAGCAGTACTTC. Translated, it gives CASSLGTSGPYEQYF.